This entry features one TCR beta chain sequence. These data are taken from a study of blood T cell repertoires in COVID-19. Study-level background: Acute-phase and convalescent COVID-19 samples originated in the United States, Italy and Spain. PBMCs, B-cell-depleted T cells, or T cells were the source of the cDNA or gDNA that made up the material.

Looked up from germline, CDR1 is LNHDA and CDR2 is SQIVND (reference sequence). V dropped 6 bases and J dropped 1 base, with 6 bases sitting between them. This CDR3 contains 12 residues. Original methodology: Estimated nucleated cell counts came from reference gene primer amplification. Clones were read by immunoSEQ multiplex PCR, and TCRdb kept only the in-frame ones, dropping some. D and trimming were read from the DNA, whereas the V and J calls and clone size are those reported in that table. The sample lists under 250,000 clones; 80% were seen once. The chain joins TRBV19 to TRBJ2-5; no reliable D call. Sequenced: peripheral blood. This clonotype was sampled from a human donor in a cohort sampled during active COVID-19. In DNA form, the CDR3 reads TGTGCCAGTAGCCAGGTCCAAGAGACCCAGTACTTC. This codes for CASSQVQETQYF.